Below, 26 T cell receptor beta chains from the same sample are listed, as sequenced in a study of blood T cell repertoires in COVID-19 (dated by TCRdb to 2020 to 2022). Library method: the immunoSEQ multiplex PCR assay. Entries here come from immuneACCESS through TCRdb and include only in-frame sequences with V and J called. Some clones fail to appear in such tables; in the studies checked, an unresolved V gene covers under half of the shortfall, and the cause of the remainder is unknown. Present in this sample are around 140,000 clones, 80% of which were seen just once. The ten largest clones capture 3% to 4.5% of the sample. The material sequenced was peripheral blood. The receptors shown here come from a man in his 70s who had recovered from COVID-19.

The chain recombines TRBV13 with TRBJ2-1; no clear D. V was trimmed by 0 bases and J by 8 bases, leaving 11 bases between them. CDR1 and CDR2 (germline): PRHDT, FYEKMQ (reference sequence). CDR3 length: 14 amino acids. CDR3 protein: CASSLGPRTDEQFF. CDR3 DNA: TGTGCCAGCAGCTTAGGCCCTAGAACGGATGAGCAGTTCTTC.

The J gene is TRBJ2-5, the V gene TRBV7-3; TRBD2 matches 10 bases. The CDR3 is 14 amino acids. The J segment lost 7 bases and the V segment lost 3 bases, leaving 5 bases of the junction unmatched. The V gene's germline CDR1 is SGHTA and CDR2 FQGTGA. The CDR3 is CASSLASGSGTQYF. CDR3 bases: TGTGCCAGCAGCTTGGCTAGCGGGAGTGGGACCCAGTACTTC.

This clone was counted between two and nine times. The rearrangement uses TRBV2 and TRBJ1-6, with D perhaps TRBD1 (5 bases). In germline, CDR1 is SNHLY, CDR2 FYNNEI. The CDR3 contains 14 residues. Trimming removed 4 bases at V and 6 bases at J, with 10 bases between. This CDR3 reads CASSGGSFNSPLHF. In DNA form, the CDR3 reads TGTGCCAGCAGTGGGGGCAGTTTTAATTCACCCCTCCACTTT. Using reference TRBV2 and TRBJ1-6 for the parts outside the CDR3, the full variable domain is EPEVTQTPSHQVTQMGQEVILRCVPISNHLYFYWYRQILGQKVEFLVSFYNNEISEKSEIFDDQFSVERPDGSNFTLKIRSTKLEDSAMYFCASSGGSFNSPLHFGNGTRLTVT.

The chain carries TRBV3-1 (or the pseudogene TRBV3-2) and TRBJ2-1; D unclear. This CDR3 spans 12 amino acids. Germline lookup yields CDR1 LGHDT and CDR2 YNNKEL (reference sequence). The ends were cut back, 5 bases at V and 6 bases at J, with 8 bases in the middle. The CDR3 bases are TGTGCCAGCAGCTCTGTCCCCAATGAGCAGTTCTTC. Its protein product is CASSSVPNEQFF.

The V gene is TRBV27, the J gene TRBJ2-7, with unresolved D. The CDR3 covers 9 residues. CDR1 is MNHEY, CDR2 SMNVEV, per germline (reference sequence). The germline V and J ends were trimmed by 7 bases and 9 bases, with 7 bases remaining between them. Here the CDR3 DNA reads TGTGCCAGCACCCCTCGGCAGTACTTC. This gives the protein CASTPRQYF.

The CDR3 nucleotides read TGTGCCAGCAGTTACCACCACTCGTCCTGGACACTAATCCAGCCCCAGCATTTT. Its translation: CASSYHHSSWTLIQPQHF. The V gene is TRBV6-2 or TRBV6-3, the J gene TRBJ1-5, with D possibly being TRBD1 (5 bases). Germline assignment: CDR1 MNHEY and CDR2 SVGEGT. V was shortened by 2 bases and J by 7 bases, with 24 bases between the two germline ends. This CDR3 is 18 amino acids long.

CDR3 loop: CASSARDRAYNEQFF. CDR3 DNA sequence: TGTGCCAGCAGCGCCCGGGACAGGGCCTACAATGAGCAGTTCTTC. This rearrangement joins TRBV9 to TRBJ2-1; 9 bases are a match to TRBD1. The V segment lost 3 bases and the J segment 2 bases; nucleotides outside the gene matches: 3. CDR1 SGDLS and CDR2 YYNGEE come from the germline V gene. The CDR3 consists of 15 residues.

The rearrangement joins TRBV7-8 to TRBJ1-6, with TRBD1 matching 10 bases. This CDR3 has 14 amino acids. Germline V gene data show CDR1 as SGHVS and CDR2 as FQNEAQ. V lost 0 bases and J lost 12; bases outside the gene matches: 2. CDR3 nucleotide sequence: TGTGCCAGCAGCTTAGCGGGACAGGGGTTACCCCTCCACTTT. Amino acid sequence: CASSLAGQGLPLHF.

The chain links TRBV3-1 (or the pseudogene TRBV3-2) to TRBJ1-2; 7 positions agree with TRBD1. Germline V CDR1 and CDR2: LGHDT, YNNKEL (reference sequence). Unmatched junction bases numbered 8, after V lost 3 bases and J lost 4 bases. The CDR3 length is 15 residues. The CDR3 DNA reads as TGTGCCAGCAGCCATGGCGGACAGGCGACCTATGGCTACACCTTC. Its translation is CASSHGGQATYGYTF.

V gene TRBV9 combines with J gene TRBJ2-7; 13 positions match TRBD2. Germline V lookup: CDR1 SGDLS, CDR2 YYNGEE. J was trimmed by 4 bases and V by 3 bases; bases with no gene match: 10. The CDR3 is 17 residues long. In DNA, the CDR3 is TGTGCCAGCAGCGGGTCAGGGACTAGCGGGAACCTTTACGAGCAGTACTTC. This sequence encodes CASSGSGTSGNLYEQYF.

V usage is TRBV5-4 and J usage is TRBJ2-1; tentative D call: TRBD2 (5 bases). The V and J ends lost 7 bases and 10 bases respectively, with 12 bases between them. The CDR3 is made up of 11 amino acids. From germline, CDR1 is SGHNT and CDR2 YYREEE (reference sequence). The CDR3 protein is CASSRGGEQFF. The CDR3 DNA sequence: TGTGCCAGCTCGAGAGGCGGGGAGCAGTTCTTC.

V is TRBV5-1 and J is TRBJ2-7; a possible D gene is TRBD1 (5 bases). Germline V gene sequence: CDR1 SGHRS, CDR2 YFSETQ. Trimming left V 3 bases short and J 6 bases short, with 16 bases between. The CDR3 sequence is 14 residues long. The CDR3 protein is CASSYEAQGPEQYF. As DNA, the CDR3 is TGCGCCAGCAGCTATGAGGCCCAGGGTCCCGAGCAGTACTTC.

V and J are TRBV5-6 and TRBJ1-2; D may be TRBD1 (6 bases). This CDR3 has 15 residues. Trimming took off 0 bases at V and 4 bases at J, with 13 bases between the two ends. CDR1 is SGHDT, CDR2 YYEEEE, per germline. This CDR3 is CASSLGSQGTYGYTF. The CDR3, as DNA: TGTGCCAGCAGCTTGGGGTCACAGGGTACCTATGGCTACACCTTC. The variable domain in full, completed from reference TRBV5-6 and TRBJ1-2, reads DAGVTQSPTHLIKTRGQQVTLRCSPKSGHDTVSWYQQALGQGPQFIFQYYEEEERQRGNFPDRFSGHQFPNYSSELNVNALLLGDSALYLCASSLGSQGTYGYTFGSGTRLTVV.

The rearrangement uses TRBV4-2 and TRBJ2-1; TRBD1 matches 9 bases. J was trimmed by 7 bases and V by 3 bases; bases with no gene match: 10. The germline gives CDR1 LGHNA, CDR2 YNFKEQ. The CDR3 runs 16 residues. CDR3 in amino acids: CASSQGGTGSGNEQFF. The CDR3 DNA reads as TGTGCCAGCAGCCAGGGGGGGACAGGGTCGGGGAATGAGCAGTTCTTC.

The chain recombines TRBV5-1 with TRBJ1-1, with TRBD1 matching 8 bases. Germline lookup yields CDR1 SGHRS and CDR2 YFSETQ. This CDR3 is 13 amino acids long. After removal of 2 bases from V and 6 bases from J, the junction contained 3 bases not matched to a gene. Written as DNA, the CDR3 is TGCGCCAGCAGCTTACAACAGGGGGCTGAAGCTTTCTTT. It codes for CASSLQQGAEAFF. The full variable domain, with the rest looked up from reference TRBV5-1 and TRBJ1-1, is KAGVTQTPRYLIKTRGQQVTLSCSPISGHRSVSWYQQTPGQGLQFLFEYFSETQRNKGNFPGRFSGRQFSNSRSEMNVSTLELGDSALYLCASSLQQGAEAFFGQGTRLTVV.

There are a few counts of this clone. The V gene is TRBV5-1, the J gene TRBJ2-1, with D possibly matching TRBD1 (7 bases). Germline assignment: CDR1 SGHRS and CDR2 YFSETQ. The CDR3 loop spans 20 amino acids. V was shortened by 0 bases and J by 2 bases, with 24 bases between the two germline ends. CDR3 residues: CASSLAEVSRGRDTYNEQFF. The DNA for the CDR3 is TGCGCCAGCAGCTTGGCCGAAGTATCGAGGGGGCGGGATACCTACAATGAGCAGTTCTTC.

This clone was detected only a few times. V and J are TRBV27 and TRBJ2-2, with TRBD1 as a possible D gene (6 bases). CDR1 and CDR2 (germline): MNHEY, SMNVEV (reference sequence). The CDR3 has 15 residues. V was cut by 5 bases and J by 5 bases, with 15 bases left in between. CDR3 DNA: TGTGCCAGCAGTGTCACAGGGCCTTGGACCGGGGAGCTGTTTTTT. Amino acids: CASSVTGPWTGELFF.

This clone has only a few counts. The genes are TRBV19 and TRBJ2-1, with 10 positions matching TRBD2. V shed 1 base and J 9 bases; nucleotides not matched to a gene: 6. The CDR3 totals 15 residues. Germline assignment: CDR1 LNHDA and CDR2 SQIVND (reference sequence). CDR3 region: CASSIVASGRREQFF. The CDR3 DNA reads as TGTGCCAGTAGTATAGTAGCTAGCGGGAGACGTGAGCAGTTCTTC.

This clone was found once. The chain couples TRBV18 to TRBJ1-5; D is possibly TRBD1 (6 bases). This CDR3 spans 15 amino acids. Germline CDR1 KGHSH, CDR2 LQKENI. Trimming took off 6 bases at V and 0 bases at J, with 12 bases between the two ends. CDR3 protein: CASSPTGLSNQPQHF. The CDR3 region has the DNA TGTGCCAGCTCGCCGACAGGACTTAGCAATCAGCCCCAGCATTTT.

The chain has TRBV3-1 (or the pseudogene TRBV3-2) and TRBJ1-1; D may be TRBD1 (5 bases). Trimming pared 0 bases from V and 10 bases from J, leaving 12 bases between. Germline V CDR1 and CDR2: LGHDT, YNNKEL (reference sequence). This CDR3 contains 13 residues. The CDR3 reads CASSQDDRGSAFF. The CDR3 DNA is TGTGCCAGCAGCCAAGATGATAGGGGTTCAGCTTTCTTT.

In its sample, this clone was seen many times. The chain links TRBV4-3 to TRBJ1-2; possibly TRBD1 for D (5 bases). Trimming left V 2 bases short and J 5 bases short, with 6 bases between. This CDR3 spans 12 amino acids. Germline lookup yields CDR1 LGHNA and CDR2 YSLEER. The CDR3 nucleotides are TGCGCCAGCAGCCAATCAGGGTATGGCTACACCTTC. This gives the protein CASSQSGYGYTF.

The chain's CDR3 is CASSPTGGYNEQFF. The CDR3 DNA reads TGCGCCAGCAGCCCCACCGGGGGCTACAATGAGCAGTTCTTC. This chain uses TRBV4-1 with TRBJ2-1; TRBD2 is a possible D gene (6 bases). The V and J ends lost 4 bases and 3 bases respectively, with 10 bases between them. From germline, CDR1 is MGHRA and CDR2 YSYEKL. This CDR3 comprises 14 residues.

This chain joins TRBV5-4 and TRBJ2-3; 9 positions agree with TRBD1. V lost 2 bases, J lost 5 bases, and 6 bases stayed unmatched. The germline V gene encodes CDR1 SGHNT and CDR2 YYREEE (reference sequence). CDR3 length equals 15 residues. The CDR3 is CASSLSGTGRDTQYF. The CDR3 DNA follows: TGTGCCAGCAGCTTATCTGGGACAGGGAGAGATACGCAGTATTTT.

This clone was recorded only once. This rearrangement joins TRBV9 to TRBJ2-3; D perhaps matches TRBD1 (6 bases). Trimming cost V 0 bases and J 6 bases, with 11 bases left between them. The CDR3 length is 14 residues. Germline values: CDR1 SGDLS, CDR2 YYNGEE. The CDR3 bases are TGTGCCAGCAGCGTAGCCACAGGGCTGGATACGCAGTATTTT. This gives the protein CASSVATGLDTQYF. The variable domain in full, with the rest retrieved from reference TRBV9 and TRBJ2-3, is DSGVTQTPKHLITATGQRVTLRCSPRSGDLSVYWYQQSLDQGLQFLIQYYNGEERAKGNILERFSAQQFPDLHSELNLSSLELGDSALYFCASSVATGLDTQYFGPGTRLTVL.

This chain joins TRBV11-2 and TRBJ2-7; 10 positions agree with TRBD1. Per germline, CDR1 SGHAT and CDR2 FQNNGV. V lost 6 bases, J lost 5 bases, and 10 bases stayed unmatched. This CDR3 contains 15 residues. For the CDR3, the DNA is TGTGCCAGCAGTCGAGCGGGACAGGGGATTGACGAGCAGTACTTC. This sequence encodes CASSRAGQGIDEQYF.

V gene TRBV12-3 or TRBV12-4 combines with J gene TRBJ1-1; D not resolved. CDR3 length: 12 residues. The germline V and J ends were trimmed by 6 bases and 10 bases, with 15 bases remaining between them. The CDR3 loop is CASSPGTLRAFF. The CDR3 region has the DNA TGTGCCAGCAGCCCAGGCACCCTTCGAGCTTTCTTT.